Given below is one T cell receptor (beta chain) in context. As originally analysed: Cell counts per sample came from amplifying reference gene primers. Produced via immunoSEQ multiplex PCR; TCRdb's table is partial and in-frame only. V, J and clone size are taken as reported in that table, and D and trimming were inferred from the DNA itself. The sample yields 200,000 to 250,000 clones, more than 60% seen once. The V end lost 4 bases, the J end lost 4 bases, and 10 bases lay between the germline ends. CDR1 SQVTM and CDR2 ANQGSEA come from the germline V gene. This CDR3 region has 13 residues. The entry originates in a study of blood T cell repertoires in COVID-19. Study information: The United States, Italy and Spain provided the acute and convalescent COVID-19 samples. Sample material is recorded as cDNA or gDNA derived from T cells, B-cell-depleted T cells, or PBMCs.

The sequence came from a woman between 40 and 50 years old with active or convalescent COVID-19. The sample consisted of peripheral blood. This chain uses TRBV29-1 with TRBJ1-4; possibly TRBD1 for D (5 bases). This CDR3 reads CSVGQRFNEKLFF. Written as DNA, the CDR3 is TGCAGCGTTGGACAGAGATTTAATGAAAAACTGTTTTTT.